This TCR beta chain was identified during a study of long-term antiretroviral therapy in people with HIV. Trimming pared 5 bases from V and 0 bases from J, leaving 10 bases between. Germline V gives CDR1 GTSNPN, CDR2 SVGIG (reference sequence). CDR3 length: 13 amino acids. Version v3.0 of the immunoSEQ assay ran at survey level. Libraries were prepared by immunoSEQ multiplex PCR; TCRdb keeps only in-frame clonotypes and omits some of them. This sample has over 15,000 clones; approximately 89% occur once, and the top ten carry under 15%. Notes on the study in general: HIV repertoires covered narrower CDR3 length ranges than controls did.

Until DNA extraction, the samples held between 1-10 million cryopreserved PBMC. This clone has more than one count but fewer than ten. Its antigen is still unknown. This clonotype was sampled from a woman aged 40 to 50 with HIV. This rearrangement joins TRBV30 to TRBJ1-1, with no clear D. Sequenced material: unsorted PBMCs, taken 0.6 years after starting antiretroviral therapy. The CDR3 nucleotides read TGTGCCTGGGCTGGATTAATGAACACTGAAGCTTTCTTT. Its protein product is CAWAGLMNTEAFF.